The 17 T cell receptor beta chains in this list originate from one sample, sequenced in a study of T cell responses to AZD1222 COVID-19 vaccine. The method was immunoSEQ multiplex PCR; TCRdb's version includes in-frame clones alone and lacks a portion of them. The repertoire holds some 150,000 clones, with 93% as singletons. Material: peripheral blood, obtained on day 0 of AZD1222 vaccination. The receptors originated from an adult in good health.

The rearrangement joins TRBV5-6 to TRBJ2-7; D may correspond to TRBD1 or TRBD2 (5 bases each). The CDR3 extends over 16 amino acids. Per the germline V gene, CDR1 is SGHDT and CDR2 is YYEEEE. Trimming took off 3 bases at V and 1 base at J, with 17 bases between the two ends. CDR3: CASSSPGTPRSYEQYF. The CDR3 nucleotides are TGTGCCAGCAGCTCACCCGGGACCCCCCGGTCCTACGAGCAGTACTTC.

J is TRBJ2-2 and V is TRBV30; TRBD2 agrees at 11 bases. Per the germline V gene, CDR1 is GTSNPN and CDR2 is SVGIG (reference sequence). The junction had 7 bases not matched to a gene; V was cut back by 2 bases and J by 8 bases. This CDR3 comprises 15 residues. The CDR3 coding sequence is TGTGCCTGGAGTCAAAATAGCGGGAGGGTGGGGGAGCTGTTTTTT. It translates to CAWSQNSGRVGELFF.

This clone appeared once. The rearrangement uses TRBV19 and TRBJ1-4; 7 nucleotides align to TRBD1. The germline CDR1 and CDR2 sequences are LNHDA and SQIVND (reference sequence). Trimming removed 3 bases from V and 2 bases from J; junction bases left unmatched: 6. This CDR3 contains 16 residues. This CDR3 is CASSIFEGATNEKLFF. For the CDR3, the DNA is TGTGCCAGTAGTATCTTTGAGGGGGCTACTAATGAAAAACTGTTTTTT. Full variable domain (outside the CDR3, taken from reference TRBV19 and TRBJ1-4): DGGITQSPKYLFRKEGQNVTLSCEQNLNHDAMYWYRQDPGQGLRLIYYSQIVNDFQKGDIAEGYSVSREKKESFPLTVTSAQKNPTAFYLCASSIFEGATNEKLFFGSGTQLSVL.

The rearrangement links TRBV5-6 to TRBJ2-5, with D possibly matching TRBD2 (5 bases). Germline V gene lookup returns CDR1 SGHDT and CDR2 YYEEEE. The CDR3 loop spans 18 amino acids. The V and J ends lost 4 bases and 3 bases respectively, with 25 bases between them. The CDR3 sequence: CASSTLPTIGSGKETQYF. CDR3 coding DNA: TGTGCCAGCAGCACTTTGCCCACCATCGGTTCGGGGAAAGAGACCCAGTACTTC.

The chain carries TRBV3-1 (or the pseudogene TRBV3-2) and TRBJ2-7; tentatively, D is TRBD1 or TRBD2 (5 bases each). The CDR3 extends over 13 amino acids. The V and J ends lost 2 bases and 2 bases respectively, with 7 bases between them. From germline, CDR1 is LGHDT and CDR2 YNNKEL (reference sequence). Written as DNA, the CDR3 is TGTGCCAGCAGCCAACGAGGGGCCTACGAGCAGTACTTC. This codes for CASSQRGAYEQYF.

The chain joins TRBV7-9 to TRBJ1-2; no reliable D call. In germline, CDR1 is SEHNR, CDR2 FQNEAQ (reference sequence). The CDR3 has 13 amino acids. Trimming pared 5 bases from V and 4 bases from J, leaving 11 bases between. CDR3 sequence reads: CASSRSGFYGYTF. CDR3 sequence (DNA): TGTGCCAGCAGCCGATCGGGGTTCTATGGCTACACCTTC. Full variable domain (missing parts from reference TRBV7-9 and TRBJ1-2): DTGVSQNPRHKITKRGQNVTFRCDPISEHNRLYWYRQTLGQGPEFLTYFQNEAQLEKSRLLSDRFSAERPKGSFSTLEIQRTEQGDSAMYLCASSRSGFYGYTFGSGTRLTVV.

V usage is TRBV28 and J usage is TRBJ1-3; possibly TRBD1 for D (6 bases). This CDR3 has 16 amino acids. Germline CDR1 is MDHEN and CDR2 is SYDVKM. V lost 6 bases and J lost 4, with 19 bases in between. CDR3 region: CASSFGATGFGNTIYF. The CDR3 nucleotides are TGTGCCAGCAGCTTTGGGGCTACAGGGTTCGGAAACACCATATATTTT.

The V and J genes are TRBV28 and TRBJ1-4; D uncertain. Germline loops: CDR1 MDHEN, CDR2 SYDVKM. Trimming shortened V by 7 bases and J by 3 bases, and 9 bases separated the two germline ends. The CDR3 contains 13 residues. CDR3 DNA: TGTGCCAGCACTCCGTTTCCTAATGAAAAACTGTTTTTT. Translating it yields CASTPFPNEKLFF.

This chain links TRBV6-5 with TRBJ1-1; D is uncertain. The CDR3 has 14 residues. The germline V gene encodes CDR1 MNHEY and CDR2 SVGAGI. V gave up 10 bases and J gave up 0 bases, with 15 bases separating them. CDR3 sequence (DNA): TGTGCCACCTCCATTGCGGGTCTGAACACTGAAGCTTTCTTT. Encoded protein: CATSIAGLNTEAFF.

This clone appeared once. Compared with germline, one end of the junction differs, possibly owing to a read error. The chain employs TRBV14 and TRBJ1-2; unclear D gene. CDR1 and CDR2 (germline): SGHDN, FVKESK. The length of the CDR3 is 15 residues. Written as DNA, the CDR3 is TGTGCCAGCAGCCCATGGGTCAGCCCTAATTATGGCTACACCTTC. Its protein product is CASSPWVSPNYGYTF. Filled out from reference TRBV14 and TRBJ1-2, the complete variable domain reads EAGVTQFPSHSVIEKGQTVTLRCDPISGHDNLYWYRRVMGKEIKFLLHFVKESKQDESGMPNNRFLAERTGGTYSTLKVQPAELEDSGVYFCASSPWVSPNYGYTFGSGTRLTVV.

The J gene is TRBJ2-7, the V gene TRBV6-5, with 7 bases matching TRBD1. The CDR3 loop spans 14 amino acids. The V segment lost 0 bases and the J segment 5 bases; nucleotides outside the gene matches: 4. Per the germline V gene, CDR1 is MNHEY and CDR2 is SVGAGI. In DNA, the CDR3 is TGTGCCAGCAGTTACTCACGGGACAGTAACGAGCAGTACTTC. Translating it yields CASSYSRDSNEQYF.

The CDR3 spells CASSGDRGRETQYF. DNA of the CDR3: TGTGCCAGCAGCGGAGACAGGGGGCGAGAGACCCAGTACTTC. The V gene is TRBV11-2, the J gene TRBJ2-5; 10 bases fit TRBD1. The CDR3 runs 14 residues. Germline V gene sequence: CDR1 SGHAT, CDR2 FQNNGV. With 5 bases clipped from V and 4 bases from J, the junction kept 4 bases outside the gene matches.

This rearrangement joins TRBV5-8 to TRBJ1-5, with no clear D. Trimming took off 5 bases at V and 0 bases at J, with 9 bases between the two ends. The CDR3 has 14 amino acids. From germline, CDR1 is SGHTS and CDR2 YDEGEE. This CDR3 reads CASSRLSSNQPQHF. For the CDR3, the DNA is TGTGCCAGCAGTCGGCTTAGTAGCAATCAGCCCCAGCATTTT.

DNA for the CDR3: TGTGCCAGCAGTTACACCAGGGGAGGTCAGCCCCAGCATTTT. It translates to CASSYTRGGQPQHF. The chain employs TRBV6-5 and TRBJ1-5; tentative D call: TRBD1 (6 bases). The germline CDR1 and CDR2 sequences are MNHEY and SVGAGI. V was trimmed by 2 bases and J by 6 bases, leaving 11 bases between them. The CDR3 covers 14 residues.

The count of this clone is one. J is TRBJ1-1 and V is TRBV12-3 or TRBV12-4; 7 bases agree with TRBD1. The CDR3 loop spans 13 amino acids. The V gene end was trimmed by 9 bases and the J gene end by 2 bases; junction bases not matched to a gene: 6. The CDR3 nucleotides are TGTGCCAGTAGGACAGGAGAAAACACTGAAGCTTTCTTT. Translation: CASRTGENTEAFF.

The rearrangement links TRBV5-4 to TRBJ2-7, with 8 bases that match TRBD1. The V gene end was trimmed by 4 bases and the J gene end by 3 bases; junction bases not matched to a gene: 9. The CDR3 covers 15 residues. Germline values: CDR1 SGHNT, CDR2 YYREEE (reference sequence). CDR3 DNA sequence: TGTGCCAGCAGCCGGACAGGGACAGCAAGCTACGAGCAGTACTTC. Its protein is CASSRTGTASYEQYF.

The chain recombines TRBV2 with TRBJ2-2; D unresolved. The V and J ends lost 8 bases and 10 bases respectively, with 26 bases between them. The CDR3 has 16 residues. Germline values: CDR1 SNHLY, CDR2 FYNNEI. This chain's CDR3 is CASSPNLLIAYEELFF. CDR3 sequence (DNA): TGTGCCAGCTCTCCCAACTTACTAATTGCGTATGAGGAGCTGTTTTTT.